This T cell receptor (beta chain) was sequenced for a study of OX40 agonist ivuxolimab in advanced cancers. Clones were sequenced by immunoSEQ multiplex PCR, and TCRdb holds only the in-frame ones, with some missing. Of about 70,000 clones in the sample, approximately 87% are singletons; the top ten hold 6.1%. Notes on this clone: The target antigen is unknown.

Whole-study findings and limits: There were, on average, more expanded clones in CD8+ T cells than in CD4+.

The germline gives CDR1 SGHRS, CDR2 YFSETQ. Deletions cut 4 bases from V and 0 bases from J, with 13 bases between. CDR3 length: 15 amino acids. This TCR came from an adult with an advanced solid tumor such as melanoma, head and neck, liver or kidney cancer. Sample: CD4+ or CD8+ T cells sorted from blood, taken in a trial of the OX40 agonist ivuxolimab. V and J are TRBV5-1 and TRBJ1-1; no reliable D call. DNA for the CDR3: TGCGCCAGCAGCACAACCCCGGTTTTGAACACTGAAGCTTTCTTT. This translates into CASSTTPVLNTEAFF.